These T cell receptor beta chains were read from a single sample in a study of siplizumab effects on memory and regulatory T cells. TCRdb's copy holds only in-frame clones and misses some; the assay was immunoSEQ multiplex PCR. The sample includes some 97,000 clones, over 90% seen only once; the top ten take 1% to 1.5%. The specimen was non-Treg CD4+ T cells sorted from blood. The receptors here all came from a human donor in good health. The CDR3 runs from the conserved cysteine through the conserved F or W. The D gene is left open where the match is weak. Clone size, where shown, is once, few, many, or a class for clones that have expanded.

TRBV29-1	TRBJ2-3	.	.	CSVERESTDTQYF	TGCAGCGTTGAACGGGAGAGCACAGATACGCAGTATTTT
TRBV6-1	TRBJ1-6	.	.	CASSEVGGSSYNSPLHF	TGTGCCAGCAGTGAAGTAGGGGGGAGCTCCTATAATTCACCCCTCCACTTT
TRBV10-2	TRBJ2-1	TRBD2	once	CASTTSGRYNEQFF	TGCGCCAGCACGACTAGCGGGCGATACAATGAGCAGTTCTTC
TRBV1	TRBJ2-7	.	.	CTSSQCTAGYQADEQYF	TGCACCAGCAGCCAATGTACAGCGGGATATCAAGCTGACGAGCAGTACTTC
TRBV10-1	TRBJ1-1	.	.	CASSESTGRRGGNTEAFF	TGCGCCAGCAGTGAGTCGACAGGCAGGAGAGGGGGGAACACTGAAGCTTTCTTT
TRBV6-6	TRBJ2-1	TRBD1	once	CASSYLRTGYPEQFF	TGTGCCAGCAGTTACCTCAGGACAGGGTATCCTGAGCAGTTCTTC
TRBV7-8	TRBJ1-1	.	.	CASSLVTTVNTEAFF	TGTGCCAGCAGCCTAGTTACGACAGTAAACACTGAAGCTTTCTTT
TRBV2	TRBJ1-5	.	.	CASRKGTQGESQPQHF	TGTGCCAGCAGGAAAGGGACGCAGGGTGAGAGTCAGCCCCAGCATTTT
TRBV5-1	TRBJ1-5	.	few	CASSPGHGDSNQPQHF	TGCGCCAGCAGCCCCGGACACGGAGATAGCAATCAGCCCCAGCATTTT
TRBV6-1	TRBJ2-5	.	.	CASRGAGEETQYF	TGTGCCAGCCGTGGAGCAGGGGAAGAGACCCAGTACTTC
TRBV20-1	TRBJ2-3	.	once	CSAGGEDTQYF	TGCAGTGCTGGGGGTGAGGATACGCAGTATTTT
TRBV18	TRBJ2-6	.	.	CASSPPLGAGANVLTF	TGTGCCAGCTCACCACCGTTAGGGGCTGGGGCCAACGTCCTGACTTTC
TRBV19	TRBJ2-1	.	.	CASSIGPRTEQFF	TGTGCCAGTAGTATAGGGCCCCGTACTGAGCAGTTCTTC
TRBV2	TRBJ2-3	.	.	CATRGSGTQYF	TGTGCCACCAGGGGTAGCGGGACGCAGTATTTT
TRBV19	TRBJ2-2	.	.	CASIRPGLNPGELFF	TGTGCCAGTATACGACCGGGACTTAATCCCGGGGAGCTGTTTTTT
TRBV5-4	TRBJ2-5	TRBD2	.	CASSPKTSGTQETQYF	TGTGCCAGCAGCCCAAAGACTAGCGGGACACAAGAGACCCAGTACTTC
TRBV6-1	TRBJ2-2	.	.	CASSEGRAGRPTGELFF	TGTGCCAGCAGTGAAGGAAGGGCAGGGCGGCCCACCGGGGAGCTGTTTTTT
TRBV29-1	TRBJ2-6	.	.	CSVETGYEANVLTF	TGCAGCGTTGAAACGGGGTACGAGGCCAACGTCCTGACTTTC
TRBV27	TRBJ2-7	.	.	CASSPGVGGEQYF	TGTGCCAGCAGTCCCGGGGTAGGGGGCGAGCAGTACTTC
TRBV5-1	TRBJ2-3	TRBD2	.	CASSLDRGLLAGYSDTQYF	TGCGCCAGCAGCCTAGACAGGGGATTACTAGCGGGGTACTCAGATACGCAGTATTTT
TRBV19	TRBJ1-5	.	.	CASSRGSYSNQPQHF	TGTGCCAGTAGTCGCGGATCATATAGCAATCAGCCCCAGCATTTT
TRBV19	TRBJ2-1	TRBD1	.	CASSTRDRGSNEQFF	TGTGCCAGTAGTACCCGGGACAGGGGCTCCAATGAGCAGTTCTTC
TRBV6-5	TRBJ2-1	.	.	CASSYSARSSYNEQFF	TGTGCCAGCAGTTACTCTGCGCGAAGCTCCTACAATGAGCAGTTCTTC
TRBV11-2	TRBJ2-3	.	.	CASSLDHSVAPPF	TGTGCCAGCAGCTTAGACCACTCTGTAGCTCCACCGTTT
TRBV5-1	TRBJ1-3	.	.	CASSLGAIRSGNTIYF	TGCGCCAGCAGCTTGGGGGCCATCCGCTCTGGAAACACCATATATTTT